The present T cell receptor (beta chain) was sequenced within a study of a mutant IDH1 vaccine in newly diagnosed glioma. Study as a whole: Patients came in for eight vaccinations, in weeks 1, 3, 5, 7, 11, 15, 19 and 23. Earlier care involved radiotherapy, temozolomide, or both, and the majority received both. Study-wide results and caveats: Pseudoprogression showed no apparent link to changes in top peripheral T cell clonotypes.

Repertoires were generated with immunoSEQ multiplex PCR, while TCRdb's copy carries only in-frame clones and drops some. The data show about 64,000 clones, around 84% seen once. Worth noting for this clone: The target antigen is unknown.

CDR1 is LGHNT and CDR2 is FRNRAP in the germline V gene. J gave up 1 base and V 6 bases, and 9 bases lay outside the gene matches. The CDR3 runs to 16 residues. Time point meaning: week 23, last vaccination. Each vaccine dose was 300 ug of mutant IDH1 20-mer peptide, with topical imiquimod. Each of the donors came in with new WHO grade 3 or 4 astrocytomas that were IDH1-mutant and ATRX-lost. The starting material was PBMCs, obtained from a glioma patient whose treatment included an IDH1 peptide vaccine. The chain couples TRBV12-5 to TRBJ2-3, with TRBD1 matching over 8 bases. The TCR sequence derives from a man aged 25 to 40 with glioma. CDR3 bases: TGTGCTAGTGGCCGGGAACAGGGGGAGGGCACAGATACGCAGTATTTT. Its protein is CASGREQGEGTDTQYF.